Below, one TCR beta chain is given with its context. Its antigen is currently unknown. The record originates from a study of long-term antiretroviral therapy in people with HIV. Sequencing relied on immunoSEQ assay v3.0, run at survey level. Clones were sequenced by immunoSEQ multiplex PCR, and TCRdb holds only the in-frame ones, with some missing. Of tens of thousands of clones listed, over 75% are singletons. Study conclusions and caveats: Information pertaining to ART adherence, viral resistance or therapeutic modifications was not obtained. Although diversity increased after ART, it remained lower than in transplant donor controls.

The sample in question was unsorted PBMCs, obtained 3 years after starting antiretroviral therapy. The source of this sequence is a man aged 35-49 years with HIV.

The CDR3 loop reads CASSSANLSAGGPGDTQYF. CDR3 nucleotide sequence: TGTGCCAGCAGCTCCGCTAATCTCTCAGCGGGAGGGCCCGGAGATACGCAGTATTTT. The chain has TRBV11-2 and TRBJ2-3, with 10 bases matching TRBD2. The CDR3 length is 19 residues. The J segment lost 5 bases and the V segment lost 4 bases, leaving 18 bases of the junction unmatched. Germline V gene sequence: CDR1 SGHAT, CDR2 FQNNGV.